The 10 T cell receptor beta chains below were found in one sample sequenced in a study of blood T cell repertoires in COVID-19 (TCRdb year 2020). Receptors were amplified or captured by the immunoSEQ multiplex PCR assay. TCRdb holds this immuneACCESS table with in-frame rearrangements only. Some clones are missing; in checked studies, unresolved V genes explain under half, and the rest has no known cause. The sample yields under 450,000 clones; more than 70% were counted once. The ten biggest clones cover roughly 12% of the sample. The sequencing sample was made of peripheral blood. These receptors all stem from a woman aged 50 to 60 with COVID-19, enrolled during active disease.

This sequence joins TRBV7-3 and TRBJ2-3, with TRBD2 identical over 9 bases. The V gene's germline CDR1 is SGHTA and CDR2 FQGTGA. The J segment lost 6 bases and the V segment lost 4 bases, leaving 8 bases of the junction unmatched. There are 15 residues in the CDR3. CDR3 coding DNA: TGTGCCAGCAGCTCCAGGCGGGGGGGCTGGGATACGCAGTATTTT. Translation: CASSSRRGGWDTQYF.

The chain couples TRBV11-2 to TRBJ1-3; 9 nucleotides agree with TRBD1. The CDR3 covers 15 residues. Germline V gene sequence: CDR1 SGHAT, CDR2 FQNNGV. Trimming removed 5 bases from V and 6 bases from J; junction bases left unmatched: 8. This CDR3 reads CASSGIRDRENTIYF. Written as DNA, the CDR3 is TGTGCCAGCAGCGGGATTAGGGACAGGGAAAACACCATATATTTT.

CDR3 sequence: CASSPSGQGTGELFF. The CDR3 DNA reads TGTGCCAGCAGTCCATCGGGACAGGGCACCGGGGAGCTGTTTTTT. V and J are TRBV6-6 and TRBJ2-2; 9 bases align to TRBD1. V lost 5 bases, J lost 4 bases, and 5 bases stayed unmatched. Looked up from germline, CDR1 is MNHNY and CDR2 is SVGAGI (reference sequence). The CDR3 extends over 15 amino acids.

The chain carries TRBV10-2 and TRBJ2-2; 8 nucleotides match TRBD1. CDR3 size: 13 residues. The germline V gene encodes CDR1 WSHSY and CDR2 SAAADI. The V gene end was trimmed by 6 bases and the J gene end by 10 bases; junction bases not matched to a gene: 7. CDR3: CASRPRQGSELFF. In DNA, the CDR3 is TGCGCCAGCAGGCCAAGACAGGGGTCGGAGCTGTTTTTT.

A remark on this clone: The same CDR3 can be traced to other DNA sequences in this sample. CDR3 DNA: TGCGCCAGCAGCTTACTACAGGGGCAGAACACTGAAGCTTTCTTT. Translated, it gives CASSLLQGQNTEAFF. The chain recombines TRBV5-1 with TRBJ1-1, with 7 bases fitting TRBD1. V dropped 2 bases and J dropped 1; count of bases not matched to a gene: 5. Germline V CDR1 and CDR2: SGHRS, YFSETQ. The CDR3 is 15 residues long.

The chain couples TRBV30 to TRBJ1-1; D possibly corresponds to TRBD1 (6 bases). V lost 2 bases to trimming and J lost 10 bases, with 20 bases between them. The CDR3 is 14 amino acids. Germline CDR1 GTSNPN, CDR2 SVGIG (reference sequence). This CDR3 is CAWSPGDYSRAAFF. In DNA form, the CDR3 reads TGTGCCTGGAGTCCAGGGGATTACAGTCGGGCAGCTTTCTTT.

J is TRBJ1-4 and V is TRBV27, with D perhaps matching TRBD1 (6 bases). The V end lost 5 bases, the J end lost 5 bases, and 15 bases lay between the germline ends. The CDR3 has 15 amino acids. Germline CDR1 MNHEY, CDR2 SMNVEV (reference sequence). The CDR3 here is CASSRGGGMNEKLFF. The CDR3 coding sequence is TGTGCCAGCAGTAGGGGGGGCGGGATGAATGAAAAACTGTTTTTT.

V and J are TRBV11-2 and TRBJ2-5; 7 bases agree with TRBD1. The CDR3 runs 14 residues. CDR1 and CDR2 from the germline V gene are SGHAT and FQNNGV. V shed 5 bases, J shed 4 bases, and the junction held 7 bases outside the gene matches. The CDR3 sequence is CASSPGDSLETQYF. As DNA, the CDR3 is TGTGCCAGCAGCCCCGGGGACAGTTTAGAGACCCAGTACTTC.

The chain links TRBV6-1 to TRBJ2-7, with D possibly TRBD2 on 6 matching bases. Germline assignment: CDR1 MNHNS and CDR2 SASEGT. Trimming shortened V by 1 base and J by 1 base, and 11 bases separated the two germline ends. This CDR3 has 15 amino acids. The CDR3 here is CASSEGAGPSYEQYF. In DNA, the CDR3 is TGTGCCAGCAGTGAAGGTGCGGGGCCATCCTACGAGCAGTACTTC.

The rearrangement links TRBV6-6 to TRBJ2-7; weak D call: TRBD1 (6 bases). CDR1 is MNHNY, CDR2 SVGAGI, per germline (reference sequence). The CDR3 is 14 residues long. Trimming took off 0 bases at V and 0 bases at J, with 6 bases between the two ends. CDR3 sequence reads: CASSYSDSSYEQYF. CDR3 nucleotides: TGTGCCAGCAGTTACTCGGACAGCTCCTACGAGCAGTACTTC.